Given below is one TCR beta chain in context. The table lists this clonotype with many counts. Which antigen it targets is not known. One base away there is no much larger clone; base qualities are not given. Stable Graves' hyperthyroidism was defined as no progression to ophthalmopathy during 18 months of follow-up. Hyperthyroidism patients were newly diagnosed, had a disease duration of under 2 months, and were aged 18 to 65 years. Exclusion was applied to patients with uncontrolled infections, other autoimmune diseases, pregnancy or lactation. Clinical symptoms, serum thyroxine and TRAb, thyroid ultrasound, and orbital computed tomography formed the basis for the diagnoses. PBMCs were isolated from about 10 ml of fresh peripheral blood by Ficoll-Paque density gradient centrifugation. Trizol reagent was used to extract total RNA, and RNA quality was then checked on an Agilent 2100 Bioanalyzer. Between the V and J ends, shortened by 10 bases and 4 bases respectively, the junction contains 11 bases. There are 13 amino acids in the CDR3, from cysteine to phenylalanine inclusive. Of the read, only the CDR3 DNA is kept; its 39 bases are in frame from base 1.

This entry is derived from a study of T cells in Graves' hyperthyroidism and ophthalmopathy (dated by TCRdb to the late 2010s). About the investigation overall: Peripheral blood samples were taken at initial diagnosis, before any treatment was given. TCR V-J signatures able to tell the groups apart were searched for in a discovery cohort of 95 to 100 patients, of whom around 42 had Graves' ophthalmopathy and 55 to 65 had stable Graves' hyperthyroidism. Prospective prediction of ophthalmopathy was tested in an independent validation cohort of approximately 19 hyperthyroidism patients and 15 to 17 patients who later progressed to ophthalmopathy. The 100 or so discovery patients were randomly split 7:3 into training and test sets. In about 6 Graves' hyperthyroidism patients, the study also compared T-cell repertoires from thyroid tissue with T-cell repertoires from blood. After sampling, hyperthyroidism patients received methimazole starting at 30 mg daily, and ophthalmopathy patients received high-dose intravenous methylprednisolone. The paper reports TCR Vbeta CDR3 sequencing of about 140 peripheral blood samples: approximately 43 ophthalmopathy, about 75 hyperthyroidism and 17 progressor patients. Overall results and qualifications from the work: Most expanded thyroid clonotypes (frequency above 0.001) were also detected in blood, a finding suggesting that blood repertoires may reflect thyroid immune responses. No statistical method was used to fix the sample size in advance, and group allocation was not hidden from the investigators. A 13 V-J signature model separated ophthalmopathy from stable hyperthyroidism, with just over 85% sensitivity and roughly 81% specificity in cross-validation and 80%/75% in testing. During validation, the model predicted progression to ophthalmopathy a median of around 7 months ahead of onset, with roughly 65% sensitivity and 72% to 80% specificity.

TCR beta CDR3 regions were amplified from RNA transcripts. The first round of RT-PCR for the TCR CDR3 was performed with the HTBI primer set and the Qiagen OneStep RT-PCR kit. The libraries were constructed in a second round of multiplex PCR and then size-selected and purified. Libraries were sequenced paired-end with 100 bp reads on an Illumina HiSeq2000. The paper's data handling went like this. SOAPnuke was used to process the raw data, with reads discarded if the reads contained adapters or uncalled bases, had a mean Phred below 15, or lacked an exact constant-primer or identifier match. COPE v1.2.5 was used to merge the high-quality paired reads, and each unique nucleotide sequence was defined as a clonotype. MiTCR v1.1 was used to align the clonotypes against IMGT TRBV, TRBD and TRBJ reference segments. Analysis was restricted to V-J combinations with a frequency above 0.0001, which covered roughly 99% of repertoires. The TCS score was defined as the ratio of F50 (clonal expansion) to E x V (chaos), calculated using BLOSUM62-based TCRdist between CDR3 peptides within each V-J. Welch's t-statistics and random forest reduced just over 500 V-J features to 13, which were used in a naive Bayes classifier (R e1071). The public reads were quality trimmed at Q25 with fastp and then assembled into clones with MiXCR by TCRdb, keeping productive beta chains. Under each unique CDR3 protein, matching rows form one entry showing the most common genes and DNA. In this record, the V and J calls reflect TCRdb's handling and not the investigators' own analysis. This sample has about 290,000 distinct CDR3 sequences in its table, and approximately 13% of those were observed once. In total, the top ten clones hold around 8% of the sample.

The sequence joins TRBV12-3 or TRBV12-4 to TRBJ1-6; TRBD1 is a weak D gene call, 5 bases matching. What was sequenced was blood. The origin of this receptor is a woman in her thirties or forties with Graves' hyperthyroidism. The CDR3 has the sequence CATSPGYNSPLHF. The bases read TGTGCCACCAGCCCAGGGTATAATTCACCCCTCCACTTT.